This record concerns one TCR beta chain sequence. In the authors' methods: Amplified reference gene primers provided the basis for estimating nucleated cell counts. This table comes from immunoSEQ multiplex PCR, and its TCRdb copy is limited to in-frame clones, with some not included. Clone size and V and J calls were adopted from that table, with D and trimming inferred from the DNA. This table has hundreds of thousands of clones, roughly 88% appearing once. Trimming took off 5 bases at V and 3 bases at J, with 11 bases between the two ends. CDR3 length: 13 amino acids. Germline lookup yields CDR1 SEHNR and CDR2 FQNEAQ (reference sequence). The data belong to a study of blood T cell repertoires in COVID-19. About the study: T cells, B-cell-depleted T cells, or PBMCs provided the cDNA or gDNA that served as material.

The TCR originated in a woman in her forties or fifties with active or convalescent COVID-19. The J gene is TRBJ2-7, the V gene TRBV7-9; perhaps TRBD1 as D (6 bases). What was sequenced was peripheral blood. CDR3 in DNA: TGTGCCAGCAGCAGATGGACAGACTACGAGCAGTACTTC. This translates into CASSRWTDYEQYF.